This T cell receptor beta chain was sequenced in a study of patients and donors after allogeneic stem cell transplantation. TCRdb ran MiXCR on the RT-PCR reads and lists one entry per CDR3 protein. Of approximately 410,000 distinct CDR3 sequences in the sample, 16% were seen once. Germline V gene data show CDR1 as LGHDT and CDR2 as YNNKEL (reference sequence). V trimming: 4 bases; J trimming: 0 bases; junction bases outside the gene matches: 7. The CDR3 covers 16 residues. The source of this sequence is a human donor who was either an allogeneic HSCT recipient or a stem cell or donor lymphocyte infusion donor (not recorded which). It is not recorded whose cells these are; they may come from a transplant donor. The rearrangement links TRBV3-1 to TRBJ2-7; 9 nucleotides line up with TRBD1. The sample taken for sequencing was blood, either unsorted or a sorted T cell fraction (not recorded which). The CDR3 coding sequence is TGTGCCAGCAGCCCATGGGTGACAGGGGGCTCCTACGAGCAGTACTTC. It is translated as CASSPWVTGGSYEQYF.